This note documents a single TCR beta chain sequence. Its antigen is not identified. The record originates from a study of post-analysis software for immune sequencing data. At the level of the study: Clinical courses comprised relapsing-remitting, secondary progressive and progressive-relapsing multiple sclerosis.

Included in the TCR beta cDNA libraries were unique molecular identifiers. Yield was about 500,000 cDNA molecules from around 0.96 to 9.9 million T cells. TCRdb recomputed calls from the PCR reads with MiXCR, one row per CDR3 protein. The data contain roughly 730,000 distinct CDR3 sequences, roughly 27% of them singletons. CDR1 and CDR2 (germline): SGHVS, FQNEAQ. The CDR3 runs 19 residues. V lost 0 bases, J lost 0 bases, and 19 bases lay in between. Whole-study results and caveats: Controls had significantly higher normalized Chao1 diversity than multiple sclerosis patients. Strong co-clustering by F measure linked samples that shared a preparation batch. Elevated frequency relative to controls characterized 4 or 5 TRBV segments in patients, TRBV5-6, TRBV5-1 and TRBV20-1 among them.

Sequencing used blood. This rearrangement joins TRBV7-8 to TRBJ2-3; D may be TRBD2 (6 bases). The source is a girl aged 5-17 years with multiple sclerosis. The CDR3 loop reads CASSLASLRLAKSTDTQYF. In DNA form, the CDR3 reads TGTGCCAGCAGCTTAGCTAGCCTACGGCTAGCGAAGAGCACAGATACGCAGTATTTT.